The 14 T cell receptor beta chains reported below all come from one sample, sequenced in a study of T-cell memory formation after mild COVID-19. One entry per CDR3 protein results from TCRdb running MiXCR on the 5' RACE reads. This sample carries some 350,000 distinct CDR3 sequences, about 15% of them seen once, and the ten largest clones take about 22%. The source material was PBMCs or a T cell subset sorted from them (not recorded which). These receptors were taken from a man aged 18-30 years who had mild COVID-19 (a few samples of this study predate the infection). Cell type and time point are not known.

This clonotype was found a few times. The chain couples TRBV7-9 to TRBJ1-1; D perhaps matches TRBD1 (5 bases). V was trimmed by 2 bases and J by 5 bases, leaving 9 bases between them. The CDR3 covers 13 residues. Germline V gene lookup returns CDR1 SEHNR and CDR2 FQNEAQ (reference sequence). The CDR3, as DNA: TGTGCCAGCAGCTTATTCGGGGGAACTGAAGCTTTCTTT. Translated, it gives CASSLFGGTEAFF. Full variable domain (remainder filled in from reference TRBV7-9 and TRBJ1-1): DTGVSQNPRHKITKRGQNVTFRCDPISEHNRLYWYRQTLGQGPEFLTYFQNEAQLEKSRLLSDRFSAERPKGSFSTLEIQRTEQGDSAMYLCASSLFGGTEAFFGQGTRLTVV.

The chain couples TRBV4-3 to TRBJ1-4; 9 bases fit TRBD1. The CDR3 runs 15 residues. The germline CDR1 and CDR2 sequences are LGHNA and YSLEER. V shed 3 bases, J shed 7 bases, and the junction held 6 bases outside the gene matches. CDR3 amino acids: CASSQGTGRIEKLFF. The CDR3, as DNA: TGCGCCAGCAGCCAGGGGACAGGGAGGATTGAAAAACTGTTTTTT.

The chain combines TRBV18 with TRBJ1-5, with D maybe TRBD1 (5 bases). Germline CDR1 reads KGHSH; CDR2 reads LQKENI. V lost 3 bases and J lost 0, with 12 bases in between. This CDR3 is 16 amino acids long. The CDR3 nucleotides read TGTGCCAGCTCACCCCCGCGCAGGGATAGCAATCAGCCCCAGCATTTT. Amino acids: CASSPPRRDSNQPQHF.

This clonotype has just a few counts. This chain connects TRBV5-5 to TRBJ1-3; a possible D gene is TRBD1 (5 bases). This CDR3 is built from 15 residues. V lost 4 bases, J lost 0 bases, and 11 bases lay in between. Germline-derived CDR1 and CDR2 are SGHKS and YYEKEE (reference sequence). The DNA for the CDR3 is TGTGCCAGCAGCCGAGGGGACTTCTCTGGAAACACCATATATTTT. Its protein product is CASSRGDFSGNTIYF.

J is TRBJ2-7 and V is TRBV6-5, with D tentatively TRBD1 or TRBD2 (6 bases each). CDR3 size: 14 residues. Between the trimmed V and J ends, which lost 3 bases and 2 bases, there was a span of 11 bases. Germline CDR1 MNHEY, CDR2 SVGAGI. The CDR3 DNA is TGTGCCAGCAGTTATGGAGGGGGACCCTACGAGCAGTACTTC. This sequence encodes CASSYGGGPYEQYF.

Written as DNA, the CDR3 is TGCAGTGCTCGTAGCCGGGACAGGGGATCGATGAACACTGAAGCTTTCTTT. This translates into CSARSRDRGSMNTEAFF. The chain joins TRBV20-1 to TRBJ1-1, with 10 bases matching TRBD1. CDR1 and CDR2 (germline): DFQATT, SNEGSKA (reference sequence). V lost 5 bases and J lost 0; bases outside the gene matches: 12. The length of the CDR3 is 17 residues.

The rearrangement links TRBV20-1 to TRBJ2-4, with D maybe TRBD1 (6 bases). V was trimmed by 2 bases and J by 3 bases, leaving 11 bases between them. In germline, CDR1 is DFQATT, CDR2 SNEGSKA (reference sequence). There are 14 residues in the CDR3. CDR3 protein: CSARPGAGKNIQYF. The DNA for the CDR3 is TGCAGTGCTAGACCAGGGGCGGGCAAAAACATTCAGTACTTC.

In this sample, this clonotype turned up a few times. The genes are TRBV5-1 and TRBJ2-2, with D tentatively TRBD1 (6 bases). CDR3 length: 15 residues. V was trimmed by 4 bases and J by 5 bases, leaving 15 bases between them. From germline, CDR1 is SGHRS and CDR2 YFSETQ. Written as DNA, the CDR3 is TGCGCCAGCAGCACGCCGGGACACAAGACCGGGGAGCTGTTTTTT. This sequence encodes CASSTPGHKTGELFF.

The J gene is TRBJ1-2, the V gene TRBV5-4; unclear D gene. Germline CDR1 and CDR2: SGHNT and YYREEE (reference sequence). Trimming took 4 bases from V and 4 from J, leaving 14 bases between them. CDR3 size: 14 residues. CDR3 residues: CASSRPRERYGYTF. Here the CDR3 DNA reads TGTGCCAGCAGCAGACCCCGGGAACGCTATGGCTACACCTTC.

The rearrangement joins TRBV7-2 to TRBJ2-3; TRBD1 agrees at 9 bases. Germline trimming cut 4 bases from V and 3 bases from J; bases unmatched to any gene: 11. The CDR3 spans 17 residues. Germline loops: CDR1 SGHTA, CDR2 FQGNSA. Here the CDR3 reads CASSSTAGTGWTDTQYF. CDR3 bases: TGTGCCAGCAGCTCGACCGCGGGGACAGGGTGGACAGATACGCAGTATTTT.

The rearrangement links TRBV4-3 to TRBJ2-2; D is unclear. Germline CDR1 reads LGHNA; CDR2 reads YSLEER. The germline V and J ends were trimmed by 0 bases and 0 bases, with 8 bases remaining between them. CDR3 size: 16 residues. The CDR3 sequence is CASSQDPGPNTGELFF. CDR3 DNA: TGCGCCAGCAGCCAAGATCCAGGCCCGAACACCGGGGAGCTGTTTTTT.

This sequence joins TRBV12-3 or TRBV12-4 and TRBJ1-1; no definite D call. The CDR3 consists of 14 residues. Trimming cost V 3 bases and J 0 bases, with 8 bases left between them. The CDR3 DNA reads TGTGCCAGCAGTTTCGTGAGTATGAACACTGAAGCTTTCTTT. It encodes CASSFVSMNTEAFF.

This chain joins TRBV7-8 and TRBJ2-1, with 9 bases identical to TRBD2. The V gene's germline CDR1 is SGHVS and CDR2 FQNEAQ. This CDR3 region has 15 residues. Trimming cost V 10 bases and J 0 bases; bases outside gene matches: 7. The CDR3 reads CAIPGGGDSYNEQFF. The CDR3 DNA sequence: TGTGCCATCCCGGGCGGGGGGGACTCCTACAATGAGCAGTTCTTC.

This chain joins TRBV5-1 and TRBJ1-4; 9 nucleotides align to TRBD1. J lost 7 bases, V lost 1 base, and 5 bases had no gene match. Germline values: CDR1 SGHRS, CDR2 YFSETQ. This CDR3 region has 15 residues. The CDR3 DNA reads TGCGCCAGCAGCTTGCAACAGGGGGCCGGTGAAAAACTGTTTTTT. Translation gives CASSLQQGAGEKLFF. The full variable domain, its missing parts supplied by reference TRBV5-1 and TRBJ1-4, is KAGVTQTPRYLIKTRGQQVTLSCSPISGHRSVSWYQQTPGQGLQFLFEYFSETQRNKGNFPGRFSGRQFSNSRSEMNVSTLELGDSALYLCASSLQQGAGEKLFFGSGTQLSVL.